These 19 T cell receptor beta chains came from one sample sequenced in a study of cytomegalovirus exposure and HLA in healthy donors. A multiplex PCR was run with 60 Vbeta primers and 13 Jbeta primers. Here immunoSEQ multiplex PCR was the method, and the copy in TCRdb shows in-frame clones only, minus some. The data contain roughly 160,000 clones, approximately 79% of them seen just once; the ten biggest clones take up 11% to 15%. Specimen: PBMCs. The receptors here all came from a man in his fifties or sixties in good health and CMV-seropositive.

The chain combines TRBV4-1 with TRBJ1-3, with no clear D. This CDR3 region has 16 residues. V was trimmed by 3 bases and J by 2 bases, leaving 14 bases between them. CDR1 MGHRA and CDR2 YSYEKL come from the germline V gene. CDR3 protein: CASSHRTGGTGNTIYF. The DNA of the CDR3 is TGCGCCAGCAGCCATAGGACGGGAGGTACTGGAAACACCATATATTTT.

Details on this clone: A junction boundary mismatches the germline segment, possibly from a read error. The chain employs TRBV7-9 and TRBJ1-2; D is perhaps TRBD1 (6 bases). Germline CDR1 SEHNR, CDR2 FQNEAQ (reference sequence). This CDR3 has 12 residues. The CDR3 DNA sequence: TGTTCCAGCAGCTTGGAACAGGGTGGCTACACCTTC. Protein: CSSSLEQGGYTF.

V is TRBV5-6 and J is TRBJ1-1; D uncertain. V was clipped by 7 bases and J by 1 base, with 11 bases between them. Germline values: CDR1 SGHDT, CDR2 YYEEEE. The CDR3 has 13 residues. The CDR3 sequence is CASETGWNTEAFF. The DNA for the CDR3 is TGTGCCAGCGAGACCGGGTGGAACACTGAAGCTTTCTTT.

This clone appeared once. V usage is TRBV7-7 and J usage is TRBJ2-5; D is ambiguous. The CDR3 runs 13 residues. The V end lost 5 bases, the J end lost 2 bases, and 9 bases lay between the germline ends. CDR1 and CDR2 from the germline V gene are SSHAT and FNYEAQ (reference sequence). The CDR3 sequence: CASSQNQQETQYF. For the CDR3, the DNA is TGTGCCAGCAGCCAGAACCAACAAGAGACCCAGTACTTC.

The genes are TRBV7-2 and TRBJ2-3; no clear D gene. The CDR3 sequence is 11 residues long. Trimming cost V 5 bases and J 8 bases, with 8 bases left between them. Germline CDR1 reads SGHTA; CDR2 reads FQGNSA. This CDR3 reads CASSPPGTQYF. CDR3 nucleotides: TGTGCCAGCAGCCCCCCGGGTACGCAGTATTTT.

The V call is TRBV29-1, the J call TRBJ2-7, with D possibly being TRBD1 (5 bases). Germline V CDR1 and CDR2: SQVTM, ANQGSEA. V lost 3 bases and J lost 9, with 15 bases in between. The CDR3 is made up of 12 amino acids. CDR3 bases: TGCAGCGTTGATCACGGACATAGAATGCAGTACTTC. Translating it yields CSVDHGHRMQYF.

The rearrangement joins TRBV7-8 to TRBJ2-2; TRBD1 agrees at 8 bases. Germline V CDR1 and CDR2: SGHVS, FQNEAQ. Losses at the gene ends were 5 bases for V and 1 base for J; bases not matched to a gene: 12. This CDR3 spans 18 amino acids. CDR3 sequence: CASSLLGVTGENTGELFF. The DNA of the CDR3 is TGTGCCAGCAGCCTATTGGGCGTGACAGGGGAGAACACCGGGGAGCTGTTTTTT.

The J gene is TRBJ2-3, the V gene TRBV27; the match to TRBD1 covers 12 bases. The junction had 4 bases not matched to a gene; V was cut back by 6 bases and J by 3 bases. In germline, CDR1 is MNHEY, CDR2 SMNVEV (reference sequence). This CDR3 is 15 amino acids long. CDR3 sequence reads: CASRGTGGLTDTQYF. The CDR3 nucleotides are TGTGCCAGCAGGGGGACAGGGGGCTTGACAGATACGCAGTATTTT.

J is TRBJ2-7 and V is TRBV29-1; the D gene is possibly TRBD1 (6 bases). Germline lookup yields CDR1 SQVTM and CDR2 ANQGSEA. Trimming removed 6 bases at V and 2 bases at J, with 20 bases between. This CDR3 region has 15 residues. In DNA, the CDR3 is TGCAGCGTCCTAGGGGCACCGGGACATACCTACGAGCAGTACTTC. Amino acid sequence: CSVLGAPGHTYEQYF.

A few counts support this clone. The chain carries TRBV5-5 and TRBJ2-7; perhaps TRBD1 as D (5 bases). The germline CDR1 and CDR2 sequences are SGHKS and YYEKEE (reference sequence). The CDR3 runs 15 residues. Trimming cost V 0 bases and J 2 bases, with 12 bases left between them. CDR3 bases: TGTGCCAGCAGCTTGGGAAAGGGGCCAACCTACGAGCAGTACTTC. The encoded protein is CASSLGKGPTYEQYF.

This rearrangement joins TRBV2 to TRBJ2-5; perhaps TRBD1 as D (5 bases). Germline V gene data show CDR1 as SNHLY and CDR2 as FYNNEI. CDR3 length: 14 amino acids. Trimming stripped 3 bases from V and 2 bases from J, with 10 bases between. CDR3 in DNA: TGTGCCAGCAGTGACCGGACAACTCAAGAGACCCAGTACTTC. It is translated as CASSDRTTQETQYF.

The chain recombines TRBV2 with TRBJ2-7, with 8 bases lining up with TRBD2. Germline CDR1 SNHLY, CDR2 FYNNEI. Trimming at V came to 4 bases and at J to 0 bases, leaving 8 bases not matched to a gene. CDR3 length: 16 residues. The CDR3 DNA reads TGTGCCAGCAGTGGCCCTACTAGCGGTGACTCCTACGAGCAGTACGTC. Translation gives CASSGPTSGDSYEQYV.

The V gene is TRBV18, the J gene TRBJ2-5; 8 bases are shared with TRBD1. The J call is in doubt because the DNA end fits TRBJ2-7 better. The CDR3 runs to 15 residues. Germline V gene data show CDR1 as KGHSH and CDR2 as LQKENI. The CDR3 loop is CASSAVGTGPYEQYF. The CDR3 DNA follows: TGTGCCAGCTCAGCCGTCGGGACAGGCCCCTACGAGCAGTACTTC.

The chain combines TRBV6-1 with TRBJ2-2; D perhaps matches TRBD2 (6 bases). This CDR3 comprises 15 residues. CDR1 MNHNS and CDR2 SASEGT come from the germline V gene. V dropped 1 base and J dropped 14 bases, with 20 bases sitting between them. The CDR3 spells CASSEEVGRRGLLFF. The CDR3 nucleotides are TGTGCCAGCAGTGAAGAAGTGGGGAGGCGCGGGTTACTGTTTTTT.

The chain recombines TRBV7-3 with TRBJ2-2, with D possibly being TRBD1 (5 bases). The germline CDR1 and CDR2 sequences are SGHTA and FQGTGA. The CDR3 contains 16 residues. V lost 2 bases, J lost 1 base, and 11 bases lay in between. The CDR3 loop reads CASSLQGTGNTGELFF. The DNA for the CDR3 is TGTGCCAGCAGCTTACAGGGTACCGGGAACACCGGGGAGCTGTTTTTT.

This clone was observed a single time. The V and J genes are TRBV7-9 and TRBJ2-2, with TRBD2 as a possible D gene (5 bases). CDR3 length: 14 amino acids. From germline, CDR1 is SEHNR and CDR2 FQNEAQ (reference sequence). Trimming pared 1 base from V and 7 bases from J, leaving 10 bases between. CDR3 DNA sequence: TGTGCCAGCAGCTTAGAAGTCCGGGACGGGGAGCTGTTTTTT. Translated, it gives CASSLEVRDGELFF.

The chain couples TRBV9 to TRBJ2-3; the D gene is possibly TRBD1 (5 bases). Trimming shortened V by 0 bases and J by 4 bases, and 12 bases separated the two germline ends. The CDR3 covers 15 residues. Germline V gene data show CDR1 as SGDLS and CDR2 as YYNGEE. The chain's CDR3 is CASSVEGRVADTQYF. CDR3 bases: TGTGCCAGCAGCGTAGAGGGCAGGGTCGCAGATACGCAGTATTTT.

A single count supports this clone. Additional DNA sequences in this sample encode the identical CDR3. This chain uses TRBV13 with TRBJ1-3; the match to TRBD1 covers 8 bases. The CDR3 has 13 residues. Germline assignment: CDR1 PRHDT and CDR2 FYEKMQ (reference sequence). With 4 bases clipped from V and 9 bases from J, the junction kept 5 bases outside the gene matches. CDR3: CASSSDRAGTIYF. The CDR3 DNA is TGTGCCAGCAGCTCGGACAGGGCCGGCACCATATATTTT.

This clone was seen just once. The genes are TRBV2 and TRBJ1-3; TRBD1 might be the D (6 bases). Germline lookup yields CDR1 SNHLY and CDR2 FYNNEI. This CDR3 contains 14 residues. Trimming removed 6 bases from V and 7 bases from J, with 16 bases in between. The CDR3 is CASSIQGLRNTIYF. CDR3 coding DNA: TGTGCCAGCAGCATACAGGGTTTACGGAACACCATATATTTT.